Listed below are T cell receptor beta chains from one sample, sequenced in a study of neurological immune-mediated disorders. TCRdb ran MiXCR on the 5' RACE reads and lists one entry per CDR3 protein. The sample lists about 120,000 distinct CDR3 sequences; roughly 3.2% were seen once. The material sequenced was PBMCs. Source of these receptors: a woman aged 25 to 45 with multiple sclerosis. CDR3s include the opening cysteine and the closing phenylalanine or tryptophan. The D gene is left open where the match is weak.

V	D	J	CDR3
TRBV5-8	-	TRBJ1-2	CASSLVQTYGYTF
TRBV6-2/TRBV6-3	-	TRBJ2-1	CASSPDRGPYNEQFF
TRBV5-1	TRBD2	TRBJ2-5	CASSRLAAGQETQYF
TRBV7-8	-	TRBJ1-6	CASSLQNSPLHF
TRBV30	-	TRBJ1-1	CAWRGQMNTEAFF
TRBV7-2	-	TRBJ2-1	CASSYDGQYNEQFF
TRBV14	-	TRBJ2-7	CASSQDGPDEQYF
TRBV20-1	TRBD1	TRBJ1-5	CSANEVKTGAQPQHF
TRBV2	TRBD1	TRBJ2-2	CASSKNRGTGELFF
TRBV5-1	-	TRBJ1-1	CASSWLYRATEAFF
TRBV15	-	TRBJ1-5	CATAKGTSNQPQHF
TRBV29-1	TRBD1	TRBJ1-1	CSAKDRMNTEAFF
TRBV4-3	TRBD1	TRBJ1-6	CASSQGTGENSPLHF
TRBV5-1	-	TRBJ2-1	CASRSRGSYNEQFF
TRBV6-5	-	TRBJ1-3	CASSYWTAGPGNTIYF
TRBV2	-	TRBJ2-7	CASSPGPNSYEQYF
TRBV14	-	TRBJ1-4	CASSQEGGRAKLFF
TRBV7-8	TRBD2	TRBJ2-5	CASSLGSGGVETQYF
TRBV24-1	-	TRBJ2-1	CATSKTGYNEQFF
TRBV3-1	-	TRBJ2-5	CASSQPHLASTQYF
TRBV29-1	TRBD1	TRBJ2-3	CSVRQGAADTQYF
TRBV7-9	-	TRBJ2-1	CASTPGGRGLDNEQFF
TRBV29-1	-	TRBJ1-1	CSVELRGGDTEAFF
TRBV5-1	TRBD1	TRBJ1-4	CAGSPGQGQFGNEKLFF
TRBV15	-	TRBJ1-5	CATSREDMKEPQHF
TRBV12-3/TRBV12-4	TRBD1	TRBJ1-6	CASSLRTGVSSPLHF
TRBV20-1	-	TRBJ2-7	CSARDRRLGNEQYF
TRBV9	-	TRBJ2-7	CASSVVGESEQYF
TRBV18	-	TRBJ1-1	CASSPRVTTGNTEAFF
TRBV5-1	-	TRBJ2-1	CASSLTGRSSYNEQFF
TRBV12-3/TRBV12-4	TRBD2	TRBJ2-7	CASSGLAGLYEQYF
TRBV7-9	TRBD1	TRBJ2-3	CASSRDRGADTQYF
TRBV9	-	TRBJ1-4	CASSLTGTNEKLFF
TRBV5-1	-	TRBJ2-5	CASSLDETQYF
TRBV7-8	TRBD2	TRBJ2-5	CASSLEPGGVETQYF
TRBV2	TRBD2	TRBJ2-5	CASSERRLAGVETQYF
TRBV2	TRBD2	TRBJ2-2	CAKTGTTNTGELFF
TRBV7-9	-	TRBJ2-7	CASSPPGQGFSYEQYF
TRBV5-1	-	TRBJ1-2	CASSLGRTGRLNGYTF
TRBV5-1	TRBD2	TRBJ2-1	CASSLERGDYNEQFF
TRBV20-1	TRBD1	TRBJ2-7	CSAAPLGARQGASSYEQYF
TRBV5-1	-	TRBJ2-3	CASSLVGSEDTQYF
TRBV19	TRBD1	TRBJ1-1	CASSTTGVNTEAFF
TRBV7-9	-	TRBJ2-7	CASSSSSSYEQYF
TRBV20-1	TRBD1	TRBJ1-2	CSASGQGARRGGYTF
TRBV12-3/TRBV12-4	-	TRBJ1-1	CASSFIGVTEAFF
TRBV29-1	-	TRBJ2-7	CSVSYSGEQYF
TRBV20-1	TRBD1	TRBJ2-1	CSVLSPGTVYNEQFF